This T cell receptor (beta chain) was identified in a study of blood T cell repertoires in COVID-19 (dated by TCRdb to about 2020). About the full investigation: The collaborator samples originated in the United States, Italy and Spain and spanned the acute and convalescent phases of COVID-19. Where HLA class I and class II types were available, the types were taken from metadata supplied by the sample provider, not from assay-based typing. Subjects who had been exposed to COVID-19, were actively infected with it, or had recovered from it provided the deeply sampled blood TCRbeta repertoires that made up the dataset. A freely available public database, intended as a resource for researchers studying the immune response to SARS-CoV-2, is where the repertoires were released. The prospective study material was composed of cDNA or gDNA derived from T cells, B-cell-depleted T cells, or PBMCs. Samples came from the ongoing ImmuneRACE study (first 160 participants) plus 1,254 subjects from 6 global collaborators. The sample metadata nearly always contained a de-identified subject ID, COVID-19 status, age in years and sex.

The V end loses 7 bases and the J end loses 7 bases, and a stretch of 18 bases separates them. Reading the germline V gene gives CDR1 SQVTM and CDR2 ANQGSEA. The CDR3 starts with the cysteine, ends with the phenylalanine, and has 13 residues. The retained sequence is limited to the CDR3, 39 bases, with the frame set at the first base. The immunoSEQ Assay, a bias-controlled multiplex PCR, was used to amplify TCRbeta CDR3 regions from genomic DNA. As for the original processing: Within the assay, amplification of reference gene primers was used to estimate how many nucleated cells each sample contained. Sequence reads were collapsed and filtered to measure the absolute abundance of every unique TCRbeta CDR3 rearrangement. For each sample, productive Simpson clonality was calculated by taking the square root of Simpson's diversity index across productive rearrangements. TCRdb limited this immuneACCESS table to in-frame rearrangements with V and J called. A share of clones is missing; checked studies link under half to unresolved V genes, and the rest is unexplained. For V, J and clone size, that table is used; D and trimming come from the DNA. The sample contains approximately 210,000 clones, over 75% of them found a single time. 6.2% of the sample comes from the top ten.

Overall study outcomes, separate from this receptor: The amount of clinical and demographic metadata varied by source and participant and was provided uncurated.

Regarding this clone: Its antigen remains unidentified. Per-base quality was not reported, and no clone a single base away is much larger than it.

Samples from volunteer blood donors who had recovered from COVID-19 were contributed by a second Seattle source. Whole blood was collected in K2EDTA tubes by collaborating institutions according to the institutions' own protocols. For TCRbeta analysis, collaborators shipped samples as frozen whole blood, isolated PBMCs, or DNA extracted from either of those sample types. The receptor comes from a woman between 35 and 50 years old who had recovered from COVID-19. The sequencing sample was made of peripheral blood. The chain is assembled from TRBV29-1 and TRBJ2-3; a tentative D call is TRBD2 (6 bases match). The encoded CDR3 is CSARDWGGNTQYF. In nucleotides, the sequence is TGCAGCGCGAGGGACTGGGGCGGAAATACGCAGTATTTT.